This TCR beta chain was profiled in a study of T cell responses to AZD1222 COVID-19 vaccine. Across the whole study: Timing groups of about 4 and about 12 weeks for second doses were pooled.

Assay used: immunoSEQ multiplex PCR; TCRdb lists only in-frame clones, some missing. The sample has about 180,000 clones, over 85% seen once; the top ten hold 2.6%. As to this clone: Its antigen remains unidentified.

Study-wide points: Nearly half of unique spike-specific TCRs reportedly avoided B.1.351 and B.1.1.7 mutated regions.

V lost 6 bases and J lost 7, with 15 bases in between. Germline V CDR1 and CDR2: SNHLY, FYNNEI. The CDR3 consists of 13 residues. The sequenced sample was peripheral blood, obtained on day 0 of AZD1222 vaccination. This receptor was obtained from an adult in good health. The chain is built from TRBV2 and TRBJ1-2; D possibly corresponds to TRBD1 (6 bases). Here the CDR3 reads CASRGDKLGGYTF. The CDR3 DNA is TGTGCCAGCAGGGGGGACAAATTGGGTGGCTACACCTTC.